The clone carrying this T cell receptor beta chain has a single count. The sample comes from a study of blood T cell repertoires in COVID-19. Clones were sequenced by immunoSEQ multiplex PCR, and TCRdb holds only the in-frame ones, with some missing. The table shows about 350,000 clones, with roughly nine tenths occurring only once. Trimming removed 5 bases from V and 6 bases from J; junction bases left unmatched: 5. This CDR3 has 13 residues. This sequence joins TRBV12-3 or TRBV12-4 and TRBJ1-2, with TRBD1 identical over 8 bases. The TCR sequence derives from a woman aged 55-69 years with COVID-19, enrolled during active disease. Sample: peripheral blood. CDR3 nucleotide sequence: TGTGCCAGCAGTGGGGACAGGACACATGGCTACACCTTC. It encodes CASSGDRTHGYTF.